This TCR beta chain was recorded in a study of shared clonotypes between healthy human individuals. Profiled with immunoSEQ multiplex PCR; TCRdb holds only in-frame clones, not every one. Among millions of clones listed, approximately 94% were seen once. Terminally differentiated effector memory CD45RA+ cells were left out of the naive CD8 fraction, which was CD45RO-negative and positively selected for CCR7. Donors, healthy HIV-negative adults, lacked recent acute infections or vaccinations. All of the donors resided in Nashville, Tennessee, and each was a Caucasian adult. General study points: Among the subsets, naive ones generally showed larger estimated richness than memory ones.

The CDR3 length is 12 residues. Germline V gives CDR1 MNHEY, CDR2 SMNVEV (reference sequence). The V segment lost 6 bases and the J segment 3 bases; nucleotides outside the gene matches: 2. In regard to this clone: As yet, its antigen is unknown.

V and J are TRBV27 and TRBJ2-7, with 7 bases lining up with TRBD1. The receptor comes from a man aged 18 to 29 in good health. Some clones in this sample may be carry-over from other donors' samples. The sample consisted of naive CD8+ T cells from PBMCs. The CDR3: CASRRDSYEQYF. In nucleotides, the CDR3 is TGTGCCAGCAGACGGGACAGCTACGAGCAGTACTTC.